A single sample gave rise to the 30 T cell receptor beta chains below, sequenced in a study of OX40 agonist ivuxolimab in advanced cancers. Repertoires were generated with immunoSEQ multiplex PCR, while TCRdb's copy carries only in-frame clones and drops some. Of some 65,000 clones listed, around 90% were seen once; the top ten hold under 3.5%. This specimen was CD4+ or CD8+ T cells sorted from blood, taken in a trial of the OX40 agonist ivuxolimab. The receptors shown here come from an adult with an advanced solid tumor such as melanoma, head and neck, liver or kidney cancer.

This chain links TRBV11-1 with TRBJ2-5, with 7 bases aligning to TRBD1. CDR3 length: 15 amino acids. Trimming removed 5 bases from V and 7 bases from J; junction bases left unmatched: 13. Germline CDR1 and CDR2: SGHAT and FQDESV (reference sequence). The CDR3 spells CASSAQRGQRRTQYF. CDR3 nucleotides: TGTGCCAGCAGCGCCCAAAGGGGGCAAAGAAGGACCCAGTACTTC.

The chain recombines TRBV18 with TRBJ2-5, with 8 bases matching TRBD1. V was pared by 0 bases and J by 5 bases, with 8 bases of the junction left unmatched. The CDR3 consists of 16 residues. In germline, CDR1 is KGHSH, CDR2 LQKENI. The CDR3 sequence: CASSPPPGGAMETQYF. The CDR3 nucleotides read TGTGCCAGCTCACCACCGCCAGGGGGCGCGATGGAGACCCAGTACTTC.

The chain recombines TRBV5-6 with TRBJ2-7; TRBD2 matches at 13 bases. Germline values: CDR1 SGHDT, CDR2 YYEEEE. The CDR3 has 16 residues. The J segment lost 4 bases and the V segment lost 3 bases, leaving 7 bases of the junction unmatched. DNA for the CDR3: TGTGCCAGCAGCTCAATGAGGACTAGCGGGAGTTACGAGCAGTACTTC. This sequence encodes CASSSMRTSGSYEQYF. Complete variable domain (other parts from reference TRBV5-6 and TRBJ2-7): DAGVTQSPTHLIKTRGQQVTLRCSPKSGHDTVSWYQQALGQGPQFIFQYYEEEERQRGNFPDRFSGHQFPNYSSELNVNALLLGDSALYLCASSSMRTSGSYEQYFGPGTRLTVT.

The chain links TRBV7-8 to TRBJ1-4; 12 bases agree with TRBD1. Losses at the gene ends were 5 bases for V and 8 bases for J; bases not matched to a gene: 3. The CDR3 has 14 amino acids. The germline CDR1 and CDR2 sequences are SGHVS and FQNEAQ. CDR3 nucleotides: TGTGCCAGCAGCCGGGACAGGGGGCGGGAAAAACTGTTTTTT. This codes for CASSRDRGREKLFF.

This chain uses TRBV30 with TRBJ2-7; D is ambiguous. The CDR3 is made up of 13 amino acids. Germline lookup yields CDR1 GTSNPN and CDR2 SVGIG (reference sequence). The V end was cut by 0 bases, the J end by 7 bases, with 13 bases between. CDR3 sequence (DNA): TGTGCCTGGAGTGTACTTGGTGCCGAAGAGCAGTACTTC. Translated: CAWSVLGAEEQYF. The whole variable domain, remainder taken from reference TRBV30 and TRBJ2-7, is SQTIHQWPATLVQPVGSPLSLECTVEGTSNPNLYWYRQAAGRGLQLLFYSVGIGQISSEVPQNLSASRPQDRQFILSSKKLLLSDSGFYLCAWSVLGAEEQYFGPGTRLTVT.

The V and J genes are TRBV12-5 and TRBJ1-1; D is unresolved. The length of the CDR3 is 11 residues. Germline V CDR1 and CDR2: LGHNT, FRNRAP. Deletions cut 5 bases from V and 7 bases from J, with 8 bases between. In DNA, the CDR3 is TGTGCTAGTGGTCACGGGGATGAAGCTTTCTTT. Translating it yields CASGHGDEAFF.

The J gene is TRBJ2-5, the V gene TRBV28; the match to TRBD2 covers 11 bases. Trimming cost V 5 bases and J 5 bases; bases outside gene matches: 4. From germline, CDR1 is MDHEN and CDR2 SYDVKM. The length of the CDR3 is 14 residues. This CDR3 is CASSKLAGVETQYF. In nucleotides, the CDR3 is TGTGCCAGCAGTAAACTAGCGGGAGTTGAGACCCAGTACTTC.

The chain joins TRBV19 to TRBJ1-1, with D tentatively TRBD1 (6 bases). Trimming cost V 4 bases and J 3 bases, with 15 bases left between them. This CDR3 region has 15 residues. CDR1 and CDR2 from the germline V gene are LNHDA and SQIVND (reference sequence). The CDR3 spells CASSSGRTAYTEAFF. The CDR3 coding sequence is TGTGCCAGTAGTAGCGGACGGACAGCCTACACTGAAGCTTTCTTT.

This clone was observed a few times. The chain is built from TRBV7-9 and TRBJ1-6; TRBD1 agrees at 7 bases. The V and J ends lost 6 bases and 9 bases, in that order; junction bases with no gene match: 8. The CDR3 loop spans 14 amino acids. Germline CDR1 SEHNR, CDR2 FQNEAQ (reference sequence). CDR3 in amino acids: CASSPDRVRSPLHF. CDR3 nucleotide sequence: TGTGCCAGCAGTCCAGACAGGGTACGTTCACCCCTCCACTTT.

The V and J genes are TRBV11-2 and TRBJ2-1; 10 bases are a match to TRBD1. Germline V gene lookup returns CDR1 SGHAT and CDR2 FQNNGV. V shed 5 bases, J shed 9 bases, and the junction held 10 bases outside the gene matches. This CDR3 is 15 amino acids long. The DNA of the CDR3 is TGTGCCAGCAGCACCGGGACAGGGGATTTTCCTGAGCAGTTCTTC. Translating it yields CASSTGTGDFPEQFF.

In this sample, this clone turned up once. In DNA, the CDR3 is TGCGCCAGCAGCCCCAGGGGGGACTATGGCTACACCTTC. This encodes CASSPRGDYGYTF. The genes are TRBV5-1 and TRBJ1-2, with 7 bases identical to TRBD1. The germline V gene has CDR1 SGHRS and CDR2 YFSETQ. The V gene end was trimmed by 4 bases and the J gene end by 3 bases; junction bases not matched to a gene: 3. This CDR3 contains 13 residues.

The chain uses TRBV18 and TRBJ2-2; no reliable D call. Trimming took off 3 bases at V and 3 bases at J, with 8 bases between the two ends. This CDR3 has 14 residues. Germline-derived CDR1 and CDR2 are KGHSH and LQKENI. CDR3 residues: CASSPMADTGELFF. CDR3 DNA sequence: TGTGCCAGCTCACCTATGGCAGACACCGGGGAGCTGTTTTTT.

The chain combines TRBV4-3 with TRBJ1-2, with TRBD1 matching over 8 bases. Germline-derived CDR1 and CDR2 are LGHNA and YSLEER. J was trimmed by 4 bases and V by 3 bases; bases with no gene match: 4. The CDR3 length is 14 residues. The CDR3 sequence is CASSQGTGLYGYTF. Here the CDR3 DNA reads TGCGCCAGCAGCCAGGGGACAGGCCTCTATGGCTACACCTTC.

The rearrangement joins TRBV7-8 to TRBJ2-1, with 7 nucleotides matching TRBD2. The CDR3 is made up of 14 amino acids. V gave up 2 bases and J gave up 4 bases; unmatched junction bases: 2. The germline CDR1 and CDR2 sequences are SGHVS and FQNEAQ. This CDR3 reads CASSLSGTYNEQFF. In DNA form, the CDR3 reads TGTGCCAGCAGCTTAAGCGGGACTTACAATGAGCAGTTCTTC.

CDR3 in DNA: TGCGCCAGCAGCTTGACAGGGGAGAAGTCACCCCTCCACTTT. It codes for CASSLTGEKSPLHF. This chain joins TRBV5-1 and TRBJ1-6; TRBD1 matches at 7 bases. The ends lost 1 base at V and 10 bases at J; junction bases unmatched: 5. The germline gives CDR1 SGHRS, CDR2 YFSETQ. This CDR3 is 14 amino acids long.

The chain carries TRBV7-6 and TRBJ2-7; 12 bases line up with TRBD2. V lost 5 bases and J lost 2; bases outside the gene matches: 10. The CDR3 extends over 17 amino acids. Germline CDR1 reads SGHVS; CDR2 reads FNYEAQ. Written as DNA, the CDR3 is TGTGCCAGCAGCGCGGGGCTAGCGGGAGGGCCGGCCTACGAGCAGTACTTC. Its translation is CASSAGLAGGPAYEQYF.

The genes are TRBV27 and TRBJ1-3; D gene uncertain. CDR3 size: 16 residues. Germline V gene lookup returns CDR1 MNHEY and CDR2 SMNVEV (reference sequence). Between the trimmed V and J ends, which lost 7 bases and 1 base, there was a span of 17 bases. The CDR3, as DNA: TGTGCCAGCACTCCCTCCGCTCTTATGTCTGGAAACACCATATATTTT. Its protein is CASTPSALMSGNTIYF.

This chain links TRBV5-1 with TRBJ2-5; TRBD1 might be the D (6 bases). The J call is uncertain, as TRBJ2-7 better fits the DNA end. Germline CDR1 and CDR2: SGHRS and YFSETQ. The CDR3 sequence is 13 residues long. In nucleotides, the CDR3 is TGCGCCAGCAGCACTACGACAGGCTACGAGCAGTACTTC. Translation: CASSTTTGYEQYF.

The chain carries TRBV18 and TRBJ2-2, with D perhaps matching TRBD2 (6 bases). The length of the CDR3 is 16 residues. Between the trimmed V and J ends, which lost 0 bases and 4 bases, there was a span of 12 bases. Germline V gene data show CDR1 as KGHSH and CDR2 as LQKENI. This CDR3 reads CASSPPAAAGTGELFF. The CDR3 coding sequence is TGTGCCAGCTCACCACCGGCCGCAGCGGGCACCGGGGAGCTGTTTTTT. The whole variable domain, remainder taken from reference TRBV18 and TRBJ2-2, is NAGVMQNPRHLVRRRGQEARLRCSPMKGHSHVYWYRQLPEEGLKFMVYLQKENIIDESGMPKERFSAEFPKEGPSILRIQQVVRGDSAAYFCASSPPAAAGTGELFFGEGSRLTVL.

In its sample, this clone was seen once. The genes are TRBV12-5 and TRBJ1-5; D unclear. The V gene lost 1 base and the J gene lost 7 bases, with 14 bases spanning the gap. This CDR3 spans 15 amino acids. Germline V gene lookup returns CDR1 LGHNT and CDR2 FRNRAP. Here the CDR3 reads CASGLARGGGQPQHF. The CDR3 nucleotides read TGTGCTAGTGGTTTGGCCCGGGGAGGTGGGCAGCCCCAGCATTTT.

This clone was detected many times. V is TRBV9 and J is TRBJ2-5; 10 bases are shared with TRBD1. The CDR3 loop spans 16 amino acids. Germline trimming cut 0 bases from V and 5 bases from J; bases unmatched to any gene: 7. The germline V gene has CDR1 SGDLS and CDR2 YYNGEE. CDR3 region: CASSVDDRGREETQYF. DNA of the CDR3: TGTGCCAGCAGCGTAGATGACAGGGGGCGGGAGGAGACCCAGTACTTC.

The chain couples TRBV18 to TRBJ2-1; no firm D call. V shed 0 bases and J shed 2 bases, with 11 bases lying between them. This CDR3 comprises 16 residues. The germline gives CDR1 KGHSH, CDR2 LQKENI. CDR3 DNA sequence: TGTGCCAGCTCACCACCGTCGAGCGCTACCTACAATGAGCAGTTCTTC. It is translated as CASSPPSSATYNEQFF.

This clone was picked up a small number of times. The chain carries TRBV28 and TRBJ2-7; the D gene is possibly TRBD1 (6 bases). The CDR3 spans 14 residues. Per germline, CDR1 MDHEN and CDR2 SYDVKM. V lost 5 bases and J 1 base, leaving 12 bases between the germline ends. The CDR3 nucleotides read TGTGCCAGCAGTACAGGGTTTCGGTCCTACGAGCAGTACTTC. Protein: CASSTGFRSYEQYF.

This rearrangement joins TRBV5-6 to TRBJ2-7; D perhaps matches TRBD1 (6 bases). V was shortened by 4 bases and J by 5 bases, with 19 bases between the two germline ends. This CDR3 has 15 residues. Looked up from germline, CDR1 is SGHDT and CDR2 is YYEEEE. The chain's CDR3 is CASSGTGIHFDEQYF. The CDR3 nucleotides are TGTGCCAGCAGCGGTACAGGGATCCACTTCGACGAGCAGTACTTC.

The J gene is TRBJ2-1, the V gene TRBV19, with D tentatively TRBD1 (6 bases). This CDR3 is built from 13 residues. V was trimmed by 2 bases and J by 8 bases, leaving 10 bases between them. Germline CDR1 LNHDA, CDR2 SQIVND (reference sequence). The CDR3, as DNA: TGTGCCAGTAGTATAAGGGGGTGGCATGAGCAGTTCTTC. Translating gives CASSIRGWHEQFF.

This clone has just one count. The V and J genes are TRBV28 and TRBJ2-7, with 10 bases lining up with TRBD1. The germline V gene has CDR1 MDHEN and CDR2 SYDVKM. The CDR3 covers 20 residues. Trimming removed 4 bases from V and 2 bases from J; junction bases left unmatched: 20. This chain's CDR3 is CASSSYLDRDRGREAYEQYF. CDR3 bases: TGTGCCAGCAGTTCGTACCTGGACAGAGACAGGGGGCGAGAAGCCTACGAGCAGTACTTC.

The chain has TRBV7-2 and TRBJ2-7; tentatively, D is TRBD1 (6 bases). The CDR3 runs 13 residues. Germline V CDR1 and CDR2: SGHTA, FQGNSA. Trimming removed 1 base at V and 7 bases at J, with 11 bases between. CDR3 in amino acids: CASSLDWGREQYF. CDR3 in DNA: TGTGCCAGCAGCTTAGATTGGGGGCGAGAGCAGTACTTC. The full variable domain, rest sourced from reference TRBV7-2 and TRBJ2-7, is GAGVSQSPSNKVTEKGKDVELRCDPISGHTALYWYRQSLGQGLEFLIYFQGNSAPDKSGLPSDRFSAERTGGSVSTLTIQRTQQEDSAVYLCASSLDWGREQYFGPGTRLTVT.

The rearrangement links TRBV7-6 to TRBJ1-1; D possibly corresponds to TRBD1 (5 bases). The germline CDR1 and CDR2 sequences are SGHVS and FNYEAQ. V gave up 1 base and J gave up 1 base, with 7 bases separating them. This CDR3 comprises 14 residues. The CDR3, as DNA: TGTGCCAGCAGCTTAGGGACAACGAACACTGAAGCTTTCTTT. Its protein is CASSLGTTNTEAFF.

This clone was picked up a small number of times. This sequence joins TRBV5-1 and TRBJ2-1, with TRBD2 matching over 9 bases. Germline V CDR1 and CDR2: SGHRS, YFSETQ. CDR3 size: 15 residues. The V and J ends lost 5 bases and 5 bases, in that order; junction bases with no gene match: 8. The CDR3 is CASRAQAGGNNEQFF. The DNA for the CDR3 is TGCGCCAGCAGGGCCCAAGCGGGAGGAAACAATGAGCAGTTCTTC.

The chain carries TRBV28 and TRBJ1-2; D might be TRBD1 (5 bases). In germline, CDR1 is MDHEN, CDR2 SYDVKM. The CDR3 covers 16 residues. V shed 2 bases and J shed 0 bases, with 13 bases lying between them. The CDR3 sequence is CASSLGSGPPNYGYTF. CDR3 DNA: TGTGCCAGCAGTTTAGGGTCAGGGCCACCTAACTATGGCTACACCTTC.